The present T cell receptor (beta chain) was sequenced within a study of cytomegalovirus exposure and HLA in healthy donors. The CDR3 loop spans 14 amino acids. Germline CDR1 is LNHDA and CDR2 is SQIVND (reference sequence). V was pared by 5 bases and J by 4 bases, with 14 bases between. In the PCR, 60 Vbeta and 13 Jbeta primers were used. Profiling relied on immunoSEQ multiplex PCR, and the TCRdb table lists in-frame clones only, not all of them. The table shows around 260,000 clones, with around 80% occurring only once. The V gene is TRBV19, the J gene TRBJ1-2, with a weak D call TRBD1 (6 bases). This receptor was taken from a girl between 2 and 10 years old in good health and CMV-seronegative. What was sequenced was PBMCs. The DNA of the CDR3 is TGTGCCAGTAGTTATCAGGGGAAACTCTATGGCTACACCTTC. Amino acids: CASSYQGKLYGYTF.